The 32 T cell receptor beta chains in this list originate from one sample, sequenced in a study of CD8+CD57+ T cells in acquired aplastic anemia. The authors sequenced patients whose flow cytometry had shown CD8+CD57+ cell expansion. Genomic DNA served as template for TCR beta VDJ and CDR3 profiling. TCRdb re-called the reads with MiXCR, one entry per CDR3 protein. Of 200,000 to 300,000 distinct CDR3 sequences in the sample, 70% to 85% were seen once. Sequenced material: sorted CD4+, CD8+, or CD8+CD57+ T cells (not recorded which) from PBMCs. Receptors were obtained from a human donor with aplastic anemia.

The rearrangement uses TRBV7-8 and TRBJ1-1; D unclear. This CDR3 spans 15 amino acids. Deletions cut 5 bases from V and 13 bases from J, with 26 bases between. Germline loops: CDR1 SGHVS, CDR2 FQNEAQ. The CDR3 protein is CASSMASSGKPFFFF. Here the CDR3 DNA reads TGTGCCAGCAGCATGGCGAGCTCCGGGAAGCCTTTTTTTTTCTTT.

The chain carries TRBV9 and TRBJ1-1; D not certain. V lost 8 bases to trimming and J lost 3 bases, with 20 bases between them. CDR1 and CDR2 (germline): SGDLS, YYNGEE. The CDR3 runs 15 residues. The CDR3 nucleotides read TGTGCCAGTAGTTTAGCTCTGGGATGGTACACTGAAGCTTTCTTT. It translates to CASSLALGWYTEAFF.

This chain uses TRBV14 with TRBJ2-3; TRBD2 aligns across 8 bases. V dropped 5 bases and J dropped 11; count of bases not matched to a gene: 12. The CDR3 length is 14 residues. Germline V CDR1 and CDR2: SGHDN, FVKESK. DNA of the CDR3: TGTGCCAGCAGCTTAGCGGGACGGACCGATGAGCAGTATTTT. Translation gives CASSLAGRTDEQYF.

The rearrangement joins TRBV27 to TRBJ2-7, with 13 bases identical to TRBD2. V lost 6 bases, J lost 2 bases, and 7 bases stayed unmatched. The V gene's germline CDR1 is MNHEY and CDR2 SMNVEV (reference sequence). The CDR3 runs to 16 residues. The CDR3 nucleotides are TGTGCCAGCAGACAGGGACTAGCGGGAACGACCTACGAGCAGTACGTC. Protein sequence: CASRQGLAGTTYEQYV.

Of note for this clonotype: A read error may account for a junction end that differs from germline. This chain uses TRBV11-3 with TRBJ2-5; maybe TRBD2 (6 bases). Per germline, CDR1 SGHNT and CDR2 YENEEA. The length of the CDR3 is 14 residues. The CDR3 reads CATSWDSREETQYF. The DNA of the CDR3 is TGTGCCACCAGCTGGGACTCCAGAGAAGAGACCCAGTACTTC. The variable domain in full, with the rest retrieved from reference TRBV11-3 and TRBJ2-5, is EAGVVQSPRYKIIEKKQPVAFWCNPISGHNTLYWYLQNLGQGPELLIRYENEEAVDDSQLPKDRFSAERLKGVDSTLKIQPAELGDSAVYLCATSWDSREETQYFGPGTRLLVL.

The chain uses TRBV25-1 and TRBJ2-2; 7 bases agree with TRBD1. The V gene's germline CDR1 is MGHDK and CDR2 SYGVNS. There are 16 residues in the CDR3. The V and J ends lost 3 bases and 2 bases, in that order; junction bases with no gene match: 6. This chain's CDR3 is CASSEHAGGNTGELFF. For the CDR3, the DNA is TGTGCCAGCAGTGAGCACGCAGGGGGAAACACCGGGGAGCTGTTTTTT.

The rearrangement joins TRBV9 to TRBJ2-7; TRBD2 agrees at 7 bases. The CDR3 contains 15 residues. The V gene's germline CDR1 is SGDLS and CDR2 YYNGEE. Trimming removed 5 bases from V and 7 bases from J; junction bases left unmatched: 15. CDR3 amino acids: CASSDQAGNSEEQYF. In nucleotides, the CDR3 is TGTGCCAGCAGTGATCAAGCGGGGAACTCCGAGGAGCAGTACTTC.

As regards this clonotype: The junction and the germline gene differ at one end; a read error may be behind it. The DNA of the CDR3 is TGTGCCAGCAGCTTTCAAAGAAGCGCGGGGAGCCAGGAGTTT. This sequence encodes CASSFQRSAGSQEF. The J gene is TRBJ2-3, the V gene TRBV7-2; the D gene is possibly TRBD2 (6 bases). Germline V lookup: CDR1 SGHTA, CDR2 FQGNSA. This CDR3 contains 14 residues. Together with reference TRBV7-2 and TRBJ2-3, the CDR3 gives the full variable domain: GAGVSQSPSNKVTEKGKDVELRCDPISGHTALYWYRQSLGQGLEFLIYFQGNSAPDKSGLPSDRFSAERTGGSVSTLTIQRTQQEDSAVYLCASSFQRSAGSQEFGPGTRLTVL.

Worth noting for this clonotype: This is likely a read error, given that the CDR3 carries no conserved phenylalanine or tryptophan at its end. The limits of the CDR3 on the DNA are not certain, so only TCRdb's listed CDR3 is given. This chain uses TRBV2 with TRBJ1-2; the table's TRBD1 call for D was not verified on the DNA. CDR1 and CDR2 from the germline V gene are SNHLY and FYNNEI. The CDR3 has 15 residues if both end residues are counted. This CDR3 reads CASSDGGTATHYYTS.

This clonotype was counted once. The rearrangement joins TRBV2 to TRBJ1-5; TRBD2 is a possible D gene (7 bases). The DNA end is more similar to TRBJ2-3, so the J call may be wrong. This CDR3 has 13 residues. Germline loops: CDR1 SNHLY, CDR2 FYNNEI. CDR3 protein: CASGEGGTHPQYF. For the CDR3, the DNA is TGTGCCAGCGGGGAGGGGGGCACTCATCCGCAGTATTTT.

CDR3 sequence: CASSLAHGTKETAFF. The CDR3, as DNA: TGTGCCAGCAGCTTAGCCCACGGGACAAAAGAGACCGCTTTCTTT. The V and J genes are TRBV7-6 and TRBJ1-1; possibly TRBD1 for D (6 bases). The germline V and J ends were trimmed by 0 bases and 11 bases, with 19 bases remaining between them. Looked up from germline, CDR1 is SGHVS and CDR2 is FNYEAQ. This CDR3 region has 15 residues.

As concerns this clonotype: With a much larger clone just one base away, this may be a read error. The gene calls are TRBV7-9 and TRBJ1-2, with D tentatively TRBD1 (5 bases). The germline CDR1 and CDR2 sequences are SEHNR and FQNEAQ (reference sequence). Trimming removed 3 bases from V and 12 bases from J, with 23 bases in between. CDR3 size: 15 residues. CDR3 DNA sequence: TGTGCCAGCAGCTTTCAAAGAAGCGGGGGGAACGATGACACCTTC. Translating gives CASSFQRSGGNDDTF.

This CDR3 is CASKLNKQNTEAFF. CDR3 sequence (DNA): TGTGCCAGCAAGTTGAATAAGCAGAACACTGAAGCTTTCTTT. V gene TRBV6-1 combines with J gene TRBJ1-1; unclear D gene. This CDR3 region has 14 residues. The V gene's germline CDR1 is MNHNS and CDR2 SASEGT. V was trimmed by 7 bases and J by 1 base, leaving 13 bases between them.

Worth noting for this clonotype: A read error may account for a junction end that differs from germline. The chain is built from TRBV7-8 and TRBJ2-3; D is undetermined. Germline V gene sequence: CDR1 SGHVS, CDR2 FQNEAQ. The CDR3 runs 13 residues. The CDR3 loop is CASSLSGADTTQF. The CDR3 region has the DNA TGTGCCAGCAGCTTATCGGGCGCAGACACGACGCAGTTT.

To note about this clonotype: One end of the junction is discordant with germline, which a read error may explain. The chain has TRBV7-8 and TRBJ2-2; 8 bases align to TRBD2. The CDR3 is made up of 14 amino acids. CDR1 and CDR2 (germline): SGHVS, FQNEAQ. The chain's CDR3 is CASSLTGGSGELFF. CDR3 bases: TGTGCCAGCAGCTTAACGGGAGGGTCCGGTGAGCTGTTTTTT.

The chain carries TRBV7-2 and TRBJ1-6; D gene ambiguous. Trimming left V 0 bases short and J 13 bases short, with 16 bases between. The length of the CDR3 is 15 residues. Germline CDR1 reads SGHTA; CDR2 reads FQGNSA. For the CDR3, the DNA is TGTGCCAGCAGCTTAGCAAGCGCCTCTGATACGCCCCTCCACTTT. Protein product: CASSLASASDTPLHF.

In its sample, this clonotype was seen a few times. Because it lacks the conserved phenylalanine or tryptophan at the end, this CDR3 is likely a read error. The chain combines TRBV7-3 with TRBJ2-3; D is possibly TRBD1 (6 bases). The end of the DNA aligns better with TRBJ1-5, so the J call may be wrong. The CDR3 consists of 13 residues. Germline CDR1 SGHTA, CDR2 FQGTGA. The CDR3 DNA is TGTGCCAGCGGGGACGGGGGCACTGACACGCAGCATTAT. Translation: CASGDGGTDTQHY.

The V gene is TRBV29-1, the J gene TRBJ1-4; D not resolved. CDR3 length: 14 amino acids. Germline assignment: CDR1 SQVTM and CDR2 ANQGSEA. Trimming removed 2 bases from V and 2 bases from J, with 9 bases in between. CDR3 DNA sequence: TGCAGCGTTGAAATACAAGGGACTAATGAAAAACTGTTTTTT. It specifies CSVEIQGTNEKLFF.

V gene TRBV7-9 combines with J gene TRBJ2-7; D might be TRBD1 (8 bases). The CDR3 is 18 residues long. With 3 bases removed from V and 1 base from J, the gap between germline ends came to 22 bases. Germline CDR1 and CDR2: SEHNR and FQNEAQ (reference sequence). CDR3: CASSFHRSGTGLSYEQYV. The CDR3 DNA follows: TGTGCCAGCAGCTTTCATCGAAGCGGGACAGGCCTTTCCTACGAGCAGTACGTC.

As concerns this clonotype: At one of its ends the junction is not consistent with the germline gene, which may arise from a read error. This sequence joins TRBV15 and TRBJ2-3, with D possibly matching TRBD1 (6 bases). Germline loops: CDR1 LNHNV, CDR2 YYDKDF (reference sequence). CDR3 length equals 14 residues. The CDR3 here is CASSRGASQDTQYF. CDR3 DNA sequence: TGTGCCTCCAGCAGGGGCGCCAGCCAAGATACCCAGTACTTT.

This clonotype was seen once. One junction end disagrees with the germline gene, perhaps due to a read error. The J gene is TRBJ2-3, the V gene TRBV2; the D gene is possibly TRBD2 (5 bases). CDR1 and CDR2 from the germline V gene are SNHLY and FYNNEI. CDR3 length: 13 residues. The CDR3 sequence is CASRDGDADAQYF. In nucleotides, the CDR3 is TGTGCCAGCAGGGACGGGGATGCAGACGCGCAGTACTTT.

Regarding this clonotype: At one end the junction does not follow the germline gene, possibly because of a read error. The chain joins TRBV27 to TRBJ1-5; D is unresolved. The CDR3 has 15 residues. Germline V gives CDR1 MNHEY, CDR2 SMNVEV (reference sequence). As DNA, the CDR3 is TGTGTCAGCAGTTTCCACGACGGAATCAATCAGCCCCAGCATTTT. Translated: CVSSFHDGINQPQHF.

The chain couples TRBV7-8 to TRBJ2-3; 9 nucleotides align to TRBD1. The CDR3 totals 15 residues. Trimming took 5 bases from V and 14 from J; bases not matched to a gene: 17. CDR1 is SGHVS and CDR2 is FQNEAQ in the germline V gene. CDR3 bases: TGTGCCAGCAGCCAAGGACAGGGGATTTGCACAGATACGTATTTT. Translated, it gives CASSQGQGICTDTYF.

There are many counts of this clonotype. The genes are TRBV5-6 and TRBJ2-1, with 12 nucleotides matching TRBD2. The germline V gene has CDR1 SGHDT and CDR2 YYEEEE. This CDR3 region has 15 residues. V gave up 4 bases and J gave up 8 bases; unmatched junction bases: 7. In DNA form, the CDR3 reads TGTGCCAGCAGCAGTCTAGCGGGGGGGCTCGATGAGCAGTTCTTC. Residues: CASSSLAGGLDEQFF.

A note on this clonotype: The conserved phenylalanine or tryptophan normally closing the CDR3 is absent here, so this likely arose from a read error. Because the CDR3's place on the DNA is in doubt, the DNA is left out and the CDR3 is given as listed by TCRdb. The CDR3 region is CASRPARGHENDI. This rearrangement joins TRBV7-2 to TRBJ2-3; the table's D gene call, TRBD1, was not cross checked with the DNA. Germline V gene sequence: CDR1 SGHTA, CDR2 FQGNSA. 13 amino acids form the CDR3, both terminal residues included.

The chain uses TRBV7-3 and TRBJ2-3; D is ambiguous. V was shortened by 8 bases and J by 13 bases, with 22 bases between the two germline ends. The germline gives CDR1 SGHTA, CDR2 FQGTGA. The CDR3 runs 13 residues. The CDR3 protein is CASGERRTDKKYF. CDR3 nucleotide sequence: TGTGCCAGCGGCGAGAGGAGAACAGACAAGAAGTATTTT.

This chain links TRBV2 with TRBJ2-3; 7 positions match TRBD2. The V gene end was trimmed by 8 bases and the J gene end by 8 bases; junction bases not matched to a gene: 13. Germline CDR1 SNHLY, CDR2 FYNNEI. The CDR3 contains 14 residues. CDR3 amino acids: CASGDAGAPATQYF. The DNA of the CDR3 is TGTGCCAGCGGGGACGCGGGAGCACCCGCTACGCAGTATTTT.

This clonotype was seen only a few times. This chain links TRBV19 with TRBJ1-5; no clear D gene. V gave up 3 bases and J gave up 7 bases, with 7 bases separating them. Germline assignment: CDR1 LNHDA and CDR2 SQIVND (reference sequence). The CDR3 is 12 residues long. The CDR3 sequence: CASSIGRQPQHF. In DNA form, the CDR3 reads TGTGCCAGTAGTATTGGGAGACAGCCCCAGCATTTT.

This chain joins TRBV9 and TRBJ2-3; D unclear. With the DNA end fitting TRBJ1-5 better, the J assignment may be wrong. Germline lookup yields CDR1 SGDLS and CDR2 YYNGEE. CDR3 length: 14 amino acids. The CDR3 loop reads CASSGEAGNTGQHF. DNA of the CDR3: TGTGCCAGCAGTGGTGAAGCGGGGAACACCGGGCAGCATTTT.

The gene calls are TRBV7-3 and TRBJ1-2; D gene uncertain. V gave up 2 bases and J gave up 11 bases, with 24 bases separating them. CDR3 size: 16 residues. Germline V gene sequence: CDR1 SGHTA, CDR2 FQGTGA. This CDR3 reads CASSLAGRPDTHYYTF. As DNA, the CDR3 is TGTGCCAGCAGCTTAGCGGGAAGGCCCGATACGCATTATTACACCTTC.

Concerning this clonotype itself: At one of its ends the junction is not consistent with the germline gene, which may arise from a read error. This chain uses TRBV13 with TRBJ2-7, with D possibly TRBD1 on 6 matching bases. The CDR3 runs to 15 residues. Germline values: CDR1 PRHDT, CDR2 FYEKMQ (reference sequence). This chain's CDR3 is CARSCPAQGKHEQYF. The CDR3 bases are TGTGCCCGCAGCTGCCCTGCCCAGGGGAAGCACGAGCAGTACTTC.

Points on this clonotype: One end of the junction varies from germline; a read error may be responsible. The genes are TRBV2 and TRBJ2-3; TRBD2 is a possible D gene (6 bases). The CDR3 runs to 13 residues. Germline-derived CDR1 and CDR2 are SNHLY and FYNNEI. The CDR3 DNA is TGTGCCAGCAGTGAGGGGGGTATCGATGAGCAGTACTTT. Protein: CASSEGGIDEQYF. Full variable domain (rest looked up from reference TRBV2 and TRBJ2-3): EPEVTQTPSHQVTQMGQEVILRCVPISNHLYFYWYRQILGQKVEFLVSFYNNEISEKSEIFDDQFSVERPDGSNFTLKIRSTKLEDSAMYFCASSEGGIDEQYFGPGTRLTVL.